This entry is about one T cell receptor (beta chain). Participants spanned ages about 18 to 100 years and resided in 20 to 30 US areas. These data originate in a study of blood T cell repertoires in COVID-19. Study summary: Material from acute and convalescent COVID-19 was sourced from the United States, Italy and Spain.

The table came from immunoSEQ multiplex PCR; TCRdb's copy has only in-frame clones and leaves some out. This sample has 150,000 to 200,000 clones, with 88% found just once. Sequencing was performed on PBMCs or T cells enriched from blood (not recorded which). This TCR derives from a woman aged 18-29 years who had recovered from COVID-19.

The CDR3 is CASSAGTGDRGELFF. For the CDR3, the DNA is TGTGCCAGCAGCGCGGGCACAGGGGATAGAGGGGAGCTGTTTTTT. The rearrangement joins TRBV27 to TRBJ2-2; 7 nucleotides match TRBD1. CDR1 is MNHEY, CDR2 SMNVEV, per germline (reference sequence). The CDR3 spans 15 residues. Trimming took 6 bases from V and 8 from J; bases not matched to a gene: 12.